Given below is one T cell receptor beta chain in context. The antigen is unknown. Healthy Russian Caucasian donors spanned ages about 6 to 100 years. The data were taken from a study of blood T cells in healthy people across ages. About the research overall: About one barcoded TCR beta cDNA was captured per two T cells.

Study-wide points: The recorded TCR beta diversity per million T cells decreased in a roughly linear manner with age.

CDR1 SGDLS and CDR2 YYNGEE come from the germline V gene. The junction had 10 bases not matched to a gene; V was cut back by 4 bases and J by 3 bases. The CDR3 runs to 16 residues. Together with a sample-barcoded 5' primer, a J-beta primer mix was included in a second PCR lasting about 7 to 11 cycles. Tagging of each cDNA molecule was performed by a template-switch adaptor with 12 random nucleotides. TCRdb re-called the 5' RACE reads through MiXCR, storing one row per CDR3 protein. The data hold hundreds of thousands of distinct CDR3 sequences, with less than 35% observed a single time. This clonotype originated in a woman of 80 years or more in good health. What was sequenced was blood. The V gene is TRBV9, the J gene TRBJ2-3; 8 nucleotides agree with TRBD2. The CDR3: CASSPNRGGRTDTQYF. CDR3 nucleotide sequence: TGTGCCAGCAGCCCTAATCGGGGGGGGAGGACAGATACGCAGTATTTT.